This T cell receptor beta chain originates from a study of blood T cell repertoires in COVID-19 (dated by TCRdb to 2018 to 2020). Background on the whole study: Collaborator samples came from the United States, Italy and Spain and covered acute and convalescent phases of COVID-19. Samples came from the ongoing ImmuneRACE study (first 160 participants) plus 1,254 subjects from 6 global collaborators. A de-identified subject ID, COVID-19 status, age in years and sex were almost always included in the sample metadata. Where HLA class I and class II types were available, the types were taken from metadata supplied by the sample provider, not from assay-based typing. A freely available public database, intended as a resource for researchers studying the immune response to SARS-CoV-2, is where the repertoires were released. The dataset comprised deeply sampled blood TCRbeta repertoires from subjects exposed to, actively infected with, or recovered from COVID-19. The prospective study material was composed of cDNA or gDNA derived from T cells, B-cell-depleted T cells, or PBMCs. Study-level results and caveats: Clinical and demographic metadata were provided uncurated, with the amount varying by source and participant.

TCRbeta CDR3 regions were amplified from genomic DNA by means of the immunoSEQ Assay, a bias-controlled multiplex PCR. The authors' pipeline ran thus. Within the assay, amplification of reference gene primers was used to estimate how many nucleated cells each sample contained. Sequence reads were collapsed and filtered to measure the absolute abundance of every unique TCRbeta CDR3 rearrangement. For each sample, productive Simpson clonality was calculated by taking the square root of Simpson's diversity index across productive rearrangements. TCRdb holds this immuneACCESS table with in-frame rearrangements only. Some clones are missing; in checked studies, unresolved V genes explain under half, and the rest has no known cause. V, J and clone size were drawn from that table, and D and trimming were deduced from the DNA. The sample table lists approximately 230,000 clones, around 88% of them with a count of one. Approximately 4.2% of the sample is in the top ten clones.

Enrolling through a virtual design, the prospective study's participants ranged in age from roughly 18 to 90 years and lived across 24 United States geographic areas. Cohort assignment in the prospective study relied on participant-reported clinical history from a screening survey and a study questionnaire. Recovered participants in ImmuneRACE Cohort 3 were defined as having two consecutive negative NP/OP PCR tests, clearance from a healthcare professional, or resolution of symptoms. In the prospective study, whole blood, serum and a nasopharyngeal or oropharyngeal swab were collected from each participant by mobile phlebotomists. Prospective study participants could optionally give additional blood draws and questionnaires over an approximately 2-month period. Before DNA extraction, blood samples from the prospective study were shipped at room temperature or frozen. Points on this clone: Its antigen specificity is not known. Base qualities were left out, and no much larger clone turns up one base away.

The junction carries 13 bases between V and J, which are trimmed by 0 bases and 4 bases respectively. The germline V gene yields SGDLS for CDR1 and YYNGEE for CDR2. The CDR3 covers 15 residues, taking in both the cysteine and the phenylalanine. Only the CDR3 region is kept as DNA, spanning 45 bases read in frame from base 1. Specimen: PBMCs or T cells enriched from blood (not recorded which). The origin of this receptor is a woman in her twenties or thirties who had recovered from COVID-19. The chain is assembled from TRBV9 and TRBJ1-1, with the D gene call left open. The CDR3 protein sequence reads: CASSVEVRLGTEAFF. In nucleotides, the sequence is TGTGCCAGCAGCGTAGAGGTCAGGCTGGGCACTGAAGCTTTCTTT.